This T cell receptor beta chain came from a study of CD8+CD57+ T cells in acquired aplastic anemia. Looking at the study overall: Isolated CD4+ and CD8+ cells, once sorted, yielded DNA averaging roughly 3.2 ug.

Profiles of TCR beta VDJ and CDR3 were generated from a genomic DNA template. MiXCR, applied by TCRdb to the reads, yields one record per CDR3 protein. The profile shows 150,000 to 200,000 distinct CDR3 sequences, 45% to 55% of them singletons. Sequencing involved patients with CD8+CD57+ cell expansion previously shown by flow cytometry. Germline-derived CDR1 and CDR2 are SGHTA and FQGTGA. The V and J ends lost 7 bases and 1 base respectively, with 9 bases between them. The length of the CDR3 is 13 residues. The sample consisted of sorted CD4+, CD8+, or CD8+CD57+ T cells (not recorded which) from PBMCs. The clonotype was recovered from a human donor with aplastic anemia. The V call is TRBV7-3, the J call TRBJ2-3; D uncertain. The CDR3 sequence is CASTRSRTDTQYF. For the CDR3, the DNA is TGTGCCAGCACTCGGAGCCGCACAGATACGCAGTATTTT. The variable domain in full, with the rest retrieved from reference TRBV7-3 and TRBJ2-3, is GAGVSQTPSNKVTEKGKYVELRCDPISGHTALYWYRQSLGQGPEFLIYFQGTGAADDSGLPNDRFFAVRPEGSVSTLKIQRTERGDSAVYLCASTRSRTDTQYFGPGTRLTVL.